The 21 T cell receptor beta chains below all came from one sample that was sequenced in a study of shared clonotypes between healthy human individuals. The protocol was immunoSEQ multiplex PCR, while the TCRdb copy is restricted to in-frame clones and leaves out a portion. Of 730,000 or so clones in the sample, 55% to 75% were seen once. The specimen was memory CD4+ T cells sorted from blood. The subset denotes: CD45RA-negative fraction. Receptors originate from a woman between 25 and 40 years old in good health.

The chain links TRBV11-2 to TRBJ2-2; the D gene is possibly TRBD2 (5 bases). Trimming left V 10 bases short and J 3 bases short, with 12 bases between. Germline-derived CDR1 and CDR2 are SGHAT and FQNNGV. This CDR3 is built from 13 residues. The CDR3 region has the DNA TGTGCCACGGGCGGACTTGACACCGGGGAGCTGTTTTTT. As protein: CATGGLDTGELFF.

The V gene is TRBV6-5, the J gene TRBJ2-7; 7 positions agree with TRBD2. Trimming cost V 7 bases and J 3 bases; bases outside gene matches: 3. The CDR3 runs to 12 residues. Germline CDR1 reads MNHEY; CDR2 reads SVGAGI. The CDR3 DNA is TGTGCCAGCAATTGGGACTACTACGAGCAGTACTTC. Translating it yields CASNWDYYEQYF.

The chain couples TRBV25-1 to TRBJ2-2, with 8 bases matching TRBD1. Germline V gene lookup returns CDR1 MGHDK and CDR2 SYGVNS. The CDR3 spans 16 residues. The J segment lost 4 bases and the V segment lost 3 bases, leaving 7 bases of the junction unmatched. CDR3 coding DNA: TGTGCCAGCAGTGATTCCCAGGGGGCTCGCACCGGGGAGCTGTTTTTT. Protein sequence: CASSDSQGARTGELFF.

The CDR3 loop is CASSQGTGGIEQYF. The CDR3 nucleotides read TGTGCCAGCAGTCAAGGCACAGGTGGAATCGAGCAGTACTTC. The chain has TRBV6-6 and TRBJ2-7, with D perhaps matching TRBD1 (5 bases). The V gene lost 5 bases and the J gene lost 6 bases, with 17 bases spanning the gap. The CDR3 loop spans 14 amino acids. The V gene's germline CDR1 is MNHNY and CDR2 SVGAGI (reference sequence).

The J gene is TRBJ2-5, the V gene TRBV25-1, with TRBD1 matching 11 bases. V shed 4 bases, J shed 5 bases, and the junction held 6 bases outside the gene matches. This CDR3 region has 15 residues. The germline V gene has CDR1 MGHDK and CDR2 SYGVNS. In DNA, the CDR3 is TGTGCCAGCAGTGGCGGACAGGGGGCTTATGAGACCCAGTACTTC. It specifies CASSGGQGAYETQYF. Based on the CDR3 plus reference TRBV25-1 and TRBJ2-5, the full variable domain is EADIYQTPRYLVIGTGKKITLECSQTMGHDKMYWYQQDPGMELHLIHYSYGVNSTEKGDLSSESTVSRIRTEHFPLTLESARPSHTSQYLCASSGGQGAYETQYFGPGTRLLVL.

This chain joins TRBV7-8 and TRBJ2-1; TRBD2 might be the D (6 bases). The germline CDR1 and CDR2 sequences are SGHVS and FQNEAQ. CDR3 length: 14 amino acids. The V gene lost 5 bases and the J gene lost 8 bases, with 16 bases spanning the gap. DNA of the CDR3: TGTGCCAGCAGCGCCGGACTATTGGGCGATGAGCAGTTCTTC. Protein product: CASSAGLLGDEQFF. Full variable domain (outside the CDR3, taken from reference TRBV7-8 and TRBJ2-1): GAGVSQSPRYKVAKRGQDVALRCDPISGHVSLFWYQQALGQGPEFLTYFQNEAQLDKSGLPSDRFFAERPEGSVSTLKIQRTQQEDSAVYLCASSAGLLGDEQFFGPGTRLTVL.

The chain carries TRBV6-4 and TRBJ2-7, with D unresolved. This CDR3 has 14 residues. Trimming took 5 bases from V and 4 from J, leaving 15 bases between them. Germline-derived CDR1 and CDR2 are MRHNA and SNTAGT. CDR3 in DNA: TGTGCCAGCAGTTTAAGTCCCACCAATTACGAGCAGTACTTC. Translation gives CASSLSPTNYEQYF.

V usage is TRBV10-3 and J usage is TRBJ2-7, with no clear D. This CDR3 comprises 12 residues. The V and J ends lost 11 bases and 9 bases respectively, with 20 bases between them. Germline-derived CDR1 and CDR2 are ENHRY and SYGVKD. CDR3 DNA: TGTGCCGTAAAGGGTCTAACTACGGTGCAGTACTTC. This translates into CAVKGLTTVQYF.

This chain joins TRBV27 and TRBJ2-3; 9 positions agree with TRBD2. J lost 6 bases, V lost 3 bases, and 7 bases had no gene match. This CDR3 contains 15 residues. Germline lookup yields CDR1 MNHEY and CDR2 SMNVEV (reference sequence). The CDR3 coding sequence is TGTGCCAGCAGTTTTCGGGCTAGCGGGACGGATACGCAGTATTTT. It yields the protein CASSFRASGTDTQYF.

This chain joins TRBV29-1 and TRBJ1-2; D is undetermined. The CDR3 is 14 amino acids. Germline CDR1 is SQVTM and CDR2 is ANQGSEA. Trimming removed 0 bases at V and 0 bases at J, with 8 bases between. The CDR3, as DNA: TGCAGCGTTGAAGAAGATCAGGCTAACTATGGCTACACCTTC. It specifies CSVEEDQANYGYTF.

The chain has TRBV14 and TRBJ1-2; no firm D call. Germline-derived CDR1 and CDR2 are SGHDN and FVKESK. The CDR3 is 13 amino acids. Trimming took off 4 bases at V and 6 bases at J, with 12 bases between the two ends. CDR3 DNA sequence: TGTGCCAGCAGCCCTAGGACGGATGATGGCTACACCTTC. Its translation is CASSPRTDDGYTF.

The rearrangement uses TRBV28 and TRBJ1-2, with a tentative D call TRBD1 (5 bases). V was cut by 6 bases and J by 3 bases, with 14 bases left in between. Germline CDR1 is MDHEN and CDR2 is SYDVKM. This CDR3 comprises 14 residues. The CDR3 here is CASSLLGTDYGYTF. The CDR3, as DNA: TGTGCCAGCAGCCTATTGGGGACCGACTATGGCTACACCTTC.

The chain employs TRBV19 and TRBJ1-5, with 9 bases fitting TRBD1. Trimming at V came to 5 bases and at J to 1 base, leaving 9 bases not matched to a gene. The CDR3 loop spans 17 amino acids. The V gene's germline CDR1 is LNHDA and CDR2 SQIVND (reference sequence). The chain's CDR3 is CASSARDREMSNQPQHF. The CDR3 nucleotides read TGTGCCAGTAGTGCACGGGACAGGGAGATGAGCAATCAGCCCCAGCATTTT.

The J gene is TRBJ2-4, the V gene TRBV11-2, with a tentative D call TRBD1 (6 bases). This CDR3 has 17 residues. V lost 5 bases and J 5 bases, leaving 22 bases between the germline ends. The V gene's germline CDR1 is SGHAT and CDR2 FQNNGV. The CDR3 DNA reads as TGTGCCAGCAGCCCGAGCCCGGGTTGGGGGCTTGAAAACATTCAGTACTTC. Amino acids: CASSPSPGWGLENIQYF. The full variable domain, completed using reference TRBV11-2 and TRBJ2-4, is EAGVAQSPRYKIIEKRQSVAFWCNPISGHATLYWYQQILGQGPKLLIQFQNNGVVDDSQLPKDRFSAERLKGVDSTLKIQPAKLEDSAVYLCASSPSPGWGLENIQYFGAGTRLSVL.

This rearrangement joins TRBV2 to TRBJ2-7; D may correspond to TRBD1 or TRBD2 (5 bases each). Germline-derived CDR1 and CDR2 are SNHLY and FYNNEI. V lost 6 bases and J lost 0, with 12 bases in between. This CDR3 is 14 amino acids long. The DNA of the CDR3 is TGTGCCAGCAGGGGGATGGGGGACTCCTACGAGCAGTACTTC. Its translation: CASRGMGDSYEQYF.

The V call is TRBV21-1, the J call TRBJ2-1; no DNA check was done on the table's D call, TRBD2. TRBV21-1 is a known pseudogene. The CDR3 consists of 18 residues. The CDR3 loop is CASSKVGPVAGGPHEQFF. In nucleotides, the CDR3 is TGTGCCAGCAGCAAAGTCGGTCCGGTAGCGGGAGGGCCCCATGAGCAGTTCTTC.

This clone was found a few times. Other DNA sequences of this sample code for an identical CDR3. The chain employs TRBV2 and TRBJ2-7, with D unclear. Trimming took off 8 bases at V and 2 bases at J, with 7 bases between the two ends. The CDR3 has 11 amino acids. In germline, CDR1 is SNHLY, CDR2 FYNNEI. The CDR3 DNA is TGTGCCAGCGATCGGGCCTACGAGCAGTACTTC. This translates into CASDRAYEQYF.

The genes are TRBV7-9 and TRBJ2-3; possible D gene TRBD1, 7 bases. CDR1 SEHNR and CDR2 FQNEAQ come from the germline V gene (reference sequence). The germline V and J ends were trimmed by 5 bases and 6 bases, with 18 bases remaining between them. The CDR3 extends over 15 amino acids. CDR3 loop: CASSGGGGFTDTQYF. CDR3 nucleotide sequence: TGTGCCAGCAGCGGAGGGGGCGGATTCACGGATACGCAGTATTTT.

J is TRBJ2-1 and V is TRBV7-7; 8 bases fit TRBD2. CDR1 is SSHAT, CDR2 FNYEAQ, per germline (reference sequence). V gave up 5 bases and J gave up 2 bases; unmatched junction bases: 5. The CDR3 totals 15 residues. In DNA, the CDR3 is TGTGCCAGCAGCCCAACTAGCGGACCCTACAATGAGCAGTTCTTC. Translated: CASSPTSGPYNEQFF.

This clone was observed a few times. The V gene is TRBV6-5, the J gene TRBJ1-4; 7 nucleotides align to TRBD1. V was pared by 7 bases and J by 8 bases, with 10 bases of the junction left unmatched. This CDR3 is built from 14 residues. CDR1 and CDR2 from the germline V gene are MNHEY and SVGAGI. The CDR3 coding sequence is TGTGCCAGCAAAAGGGGGCCCGAAGTCGAAAAACTGTTTTTT. It specifies CASKRGPEVEKLFF.

V gene TRBV29-1 combines with J gene TRBJ2-2; weak D call: TRBD1 (6 bases). Germline V gene lookup returns CDR1 SQVTM and CDR2 ANQGSEA. V shed 4 bases and J shed 0 bases, with 9 bases lying between them. This CDR3 is built from 14 residues. The CDR3 DNA sequence: TGCAGCGTTGGGGCAGGGGCGAACACCGGGGAGCTGTTTTTT. This gives the protein CSVGAGANTGELFF.